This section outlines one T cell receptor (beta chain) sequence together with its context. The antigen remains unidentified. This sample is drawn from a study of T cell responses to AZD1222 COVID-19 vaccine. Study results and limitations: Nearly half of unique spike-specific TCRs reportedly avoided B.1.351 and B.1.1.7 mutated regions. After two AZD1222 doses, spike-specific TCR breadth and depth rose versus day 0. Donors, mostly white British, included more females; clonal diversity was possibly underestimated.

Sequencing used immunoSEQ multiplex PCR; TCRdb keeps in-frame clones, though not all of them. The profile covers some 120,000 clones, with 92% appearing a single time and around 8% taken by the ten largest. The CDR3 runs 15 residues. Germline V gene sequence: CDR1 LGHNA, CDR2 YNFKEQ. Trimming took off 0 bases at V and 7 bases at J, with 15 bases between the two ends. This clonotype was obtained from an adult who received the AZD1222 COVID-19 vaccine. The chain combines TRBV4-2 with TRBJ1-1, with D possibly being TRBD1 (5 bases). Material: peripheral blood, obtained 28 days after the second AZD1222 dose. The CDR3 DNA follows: TGTGCCAGCAGCCAAGATTCGGGACCGGCTGTTGAAGCTTTCTTT. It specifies CASSQDSGPAVEAFF.